Sequencing of this T cell receptor (beta chain) was carried out in a study of T-cell memory formation after mild COVID-19. Study details: Largely donor-specific sequence clusters came from a couple of donors.

This clonotype was detected many times. From 5'RACE with constant-segment primers came TCR alpha and TCR beta cDNA libraries that carried sample barcodes and UMIs. One entry per CDR3 protein, called by TCRdb with MiXCR from the 5' RACE reads. Of about 140,000 distinct CDR3 sequences listed, more than 13% are singletons. The germline V gene encodes CDR1 MNHNY and CDR2 SVGAGI (reference sequence). Unmatched junction bases numbered 6, after V lost 6 bases and J lost 5 bases. This CDR3 is 14 amino acids long. This rearrangement joins TRBV6-6 to TRBJ1-5; 8 nucleotides line up with TRBD1. The clonotype originates from an adult woman who had mild COVID-19 (a few samples of this study predate the infection). Cell type and time point are not known. Sample: PBMCs or a T cell subset sorted from them (not recorded which). The CDR3 coding sequence is TGTGCCAGCAGGGGGGACAGGTGGGATCAGCCCCAGCATTTT. Translated, it gives CASRGDRWDQPQHF.